The text below deals with one T cell receptor beta chain. Its antigen is unidentified. With random hexamers, roughly 0.45 to 1 ug RNA was reverse transcribed. It was immunoSEQ multiplex PCR that amplified TCR beta CDR3 across 54 Vbeta and 13 Jbeta. TCRdb re-analysed the immunoSEQ multiplex PCR reads in MiXCR, keeping a single row per CDR3 protein. The sample has about 180,000 distinct CDR3 sequences, roughly 94% seen once. This record belongs to a study of CD8 T cells in Susac syndrome. Purification of the CD8+ and CD4+ T cells relied on negative isolation, and TEMRA cells underwent FACS enrichment. Study-wide results and limits: The study acknowledged a relatively small number of individuals in its TCR sequencing and HLA analysis. In Susac syndrome, the CD4+ T cell repertoires did not show clonal expansion.

The CDR3 totals 14 residues. Germline V gene data show CDR1 as SNHLY and CDR2 as FYNNEI. V was trimmed by 10 bases and J by 8 bases, leaving 21 bases between them. The sample consisted of CD4+ T cells from PBMCs. The sequence came from a human donor with Susac syndrome. The rearrangement joins TRBV2 to TRBJ2-1, with a tentative D call TRBD2 (6 bases). This CDR3 reads CATRGEASGDEQFF. Here the CDR3 DNA reads TGTGCCACCCGCGGGGAAGCTTCGGGGGATGAGCAGTTCTTC.